These T cell receptor beta chains were read from a single sample in a study of cytomegalovirus exposure and HLA in healthy donors. Using immunoSEQ multiplex PCR, the repertoire was profiled, and TCRdb retains in-frame clones only, with some absent. Recorded for this sample: roughly 40,000 clones. Sequencing was carried out using PBMCs. All receptors derive from a man in his forties in good health and CMV-seropositive. Each CDR3 is given with its conserved first and last residue. A D gene is named only where the DNA matches it firmly.

CDR3aa,d_gene,v_gene,len
CASSAGRNQETQYF,-,TRBV5-1,14
CASSQGRQGMKFF,TRBD1,TRBV14,13
CASSPPGRGTGELFF,TRBD2,TRBV18,15
CASSGSGTANTEAFF,TRBD1,TRBV2,15
CASSLGRPGLAVEQYF,TRBD2,TRBV11-2,16
CASIGTSGRAYEQYF,TRBD2,TRBV6-4,15
CASSIYPANSQPQHF,-,TRBV19,15
CASRGQENTEAFF,TRBD1,TRBV6-4,13
CASKLTPIGLAGDDYEQYF,TRBD2,TRBV5-1,19
CASTMTSGSRNEQFF,TRBD2,TRBV5-1,15
CASGPQNQDGNTIYF,-,TRBV12-5,15
CASSQIGQGSNQPQHF,TRBD1,TRBV5-5,16
CASSGGQTEAFF,-,TRBV9,12
CAIRPGLAGGTDTQYF,TRBD2,TRBV10-3,16
CASTDTNQETQYF,-,TRBV27,13
CASSTTGSRAMNTEAFF,TRBD1,TRBV19,17
CASSTPGQGLNEQFF,TRBD1,TRBV7-9,15
CASSSSGGSETQYF,TRBD2,TRBV19,14
CASSLFSGTGSRTGELFF,TRBD1,TRBV28,18
CASAQTGVGNTIYF,TRBD1,TRBV19,14
CASSLGTRDYEQYF,-,TRBV11-2,14
CASSLSRTGIDGYTF,TRBD1,TRBV27,15
CASQGDISGNTIYF,-,TRBV7-9,14
CASSGDIRAEAFF,-,TRBV9,13
CASSIQGASAFF,TRBD1,TRBV2,12
CASSPFPRQGYTDTQYF,TRBD1,TRBV27,17
CASRPTSLNTEAFF,-,TRBV6-1,14
CASSHFLTGGAEAFF,TRBD1,TRBV7-2,15